These T cell receptor beta chains were read from a single sample in a study of blood T cells in healthy people across ages. In TCRdb, the 5' RACE reads were re-called with MiXCR into one record per CDR3 protein. The sample carries around 1.7 million distinct CDR3 sequences, 25% to 30% recorded once. Sequenced: blood. These receptors were taken from a woman aged 30 to 39 in good health. Each CDR3 is given with its conserved first and last residue. The D gene is left open where the match is weak. Expanded clones are given a class, and other clones once, few, many or no size at all.

J,D,size,V,DNA,CDR3
TRBJ2-7,TRBD1,-,TRBV7-8,TGTGCCTGCAGCTTACAGGGGGCTTCGTACGAGCAGTACTTC,CACSLQGASYEQYF
TRBJ2-7,TRBD1,-,TRBV7-2,TGTGCCAGCAGCTTAGGGGGGACAGGGTCGGTTTTGTACGAGCAGTACTTC,CASSLGGTGSVLYEQYF
TRBJ2-1,TRBD2,few,TRBV2,TGTGCCAGCGGACTAGCGAGGGGGCACAATGAGCAGTTCTTC,CASGLARGHNEQFF
TRBJ1-2,-,-,TRBV2,TGTGCCAGCAGTGAAGAACAGGAGGCCTACTATGGCTACACCTTC,CASSEEQEAYYGYTF
TRBJ2-2,-,-,TRBV10-2,TGCGCCAGTTCTGATTCGGTGGGGACCGGGGAGCTGTTTTTT,CASSDSVGTGELFF
TRBJ2-3,TRBD2,-,TRBV5-5,TGTGCCAGCAGTTCGGGACTAGCGGGAGGGTCCCCTACGCAGTATTTT,CASSSGLAGGSPTQYF
TRBJ1-2,-,few,TRBV12-3/TRBV12-4,TGTGCCAGCAGCCTCGGCACCGGATCACCTAACTATGGCTACACCTTC,CASSLGTGSPNYGYTF
TRBJ2-1,TRBD2,-,TRBV29-1,TGCAGCGTTGCAGCGGGAGGGAACAATGAGCAGTTCTTC,CSVAAGGNNEQFF
TRBJ1-1,TRBD1,-,TRBV29-1,TGCAGCGTTTGGGACAGGGGGACCCAGAAGACTGAAGCTTTCTTT,CSVWDRGTQKTEAFF
TRBJ2-3,-,-,TRBV5-6,TGTGCCAGCAGCTCAGTGTCTAGTTCGGATACGCAGTATTTT,CASSSVSSSDTQYF
TRBJ2-7,TRBD1,few,TRBV2,TGTGCCATCGACAGGGGGCGGATGGGGGAGCAGTACTTC,CAIDRGRMGEQYF
TRBJ2-1,TRBD1,many,TRBV29-1,TGCAGCGTCCTATATACGGACAGGGGAAAGTTCTTC,CSVLYTDRGKFF
TRBJ2-5,-,-,TRBV9,TGTGCCAGCAGCGTAGAACAAGGAATCCAAGAGACCCAGTACTTC,CASSVEQGIQETQYF
TRBJ2-1,TRBD1,-,TRBV20-1,TGCAGTGTACCGGGACAGGGGACCGATGAGCAGTTCTTC,CSVPGQGTDEQFF
TRBJ2-1,-,many,TRBV10-1,TGCGCCAGCAGTGAGTATCCAGGGAAATCCTACAATGAGCAGTTCTTC,CASSEYPGKSYNEQFF
TRBJ2-7,-,-,TRBV9,TGTGCCAGCGACCCAGGGGGCGGGAGGGCCAACGAGCAGTACTTC,CASDPGGGRANEQYF
TRBJ2-4,TRBD2,-,TRBV6-5,TGTGCCAGCAGTTACAGGGGATCCGCCGAGGGAGCGGGACCCAAAAACATTCAGTACTTC,CASSYRGSAEGAGPKNIQYF
TRBJ2-6,-,few,TRBV5-1,TGCGCCAGCAGCTTCGAGACAGGTCACTCTGGGGCCAACGTCCTGACTTTC,CASSFETGHSGANVLTF
TRBJ2-1,TRBD2,many,TRBV5-1,TGCGCCAGCAGCCTGACTAGCGGGGGGGCTTACAATGAGCAGTTCTTC,CASSLTSGGAYNEQFF
TRBJ2-3,-,-,TRBV12-3/TRBV12-4,TGTGCCAGCTCTAAAAGGGCAGGGGGCACAGATACGCAGTATTTT,CASSKRAGGTDTQYF
TRBJ2-3,TRBD2,-,TRBV6-1,TGTGCCAGCAGCTCCGGGACTAGCGGGGGGCGAAAGAGCACAGATACGCAGTATTTT,CASSSGTSGGRKSTDTQYF
TRBJ2-7,-,-,TRBV20-1,TGCAGTGCTAGAACTCAGGGGTCCTACGAGCAGTACTTC,CSARTQGSYEQYF
TRBJ2-7,TRBD2,many,TRBV7-2,TGTGCCAGCAGATTAGCGGGAGGGCCATACGAGCAGTACTTC,CASRLAGGPYEQYF
TRBJ1-2,TRBD1,few,TRBV7-9,TGTGCCAGCAGCCCCAGCAGACAGGGTCCCTATGGCTACACCTTC,CASSPSRQGPYGYTF
TRBJ1-6,-,many,TRBV20-1,TGCAGTGGCAGGAATACGGATTCACCCCTCCACTTT,CSGRNTDSPLHF
TRBJ2-3,-,many,TRBV14,TGTGCCAGCAGCCACTCCGATACGCAGTATTTT,CASSHSDTQYF
TRBJ1-4,-,many,TRBV9,TGTGCCAGCAGCACCCGGTACAGGGAGGGAGAGGAAAAACTGTTTTTT,CASSTRYREGEEKLFF
TRBJ2-6,TRBD1,-,TRBV4-1,TGCGCCAGCAGCTGGACAGGGGCCCGCTCTGGGGCCAACGTCCTGACTTTC,CASSWTGARSGANVLTF
TRBJ1-3,-,-,TRBV7-9,TGTGCCAGCAGCTTAGCCAGACAGCTTGGAAACACCATATATTTT,CASSLARQLGNTIYF
TRBJ1-4,-,-,TRBV18,TGTGCCAGCTCACGGAGCCCAACTAATGAAAAACTGTTTTTT,CASSRSPTNEKLFF
TRBJ2-3,-,-,TRBV7-2,TGTGCCAGCAGCTTACATCCGGCAGCTAGCACAGATACGCAGTATTTT,CASSLHPAASTDTQYF
TRBJ2-1,TRBD2,-,TRBV29-1,TGCAGTGGGGAGGGTGGCCTATGCGATGAGCAGTTCTTC,CSGEGGLCDEQFF
TRBJ1-2,TRBD1,-,TRBV4-3,TGCGCCAGCAGCCAAGATCCCGGGACAGGGCACTATGGCTACACCTTC,CASSQDPGTGHYGYTF
TRBJ2-1,TRBD2,many,TRBV5-1,TGCGCCAGCAGCTTGCTAGCGGGGGGGCAAGGTGAGCAGTTCTTC,CASSLLAGGQGEQFF
TRBJ1-1,-,few,TRBV21-1,TGTGCCAGGTCCGGGCCCTACACTGAAGCTTTCTTT,CARSGPYTEAFF
TRBJ1-2,-,-,TRBV5-1,TGCGCCAGCAGCTTGTCTCTCGGGGTCTATGGCTACACCTTC,CASSLSLGVYGYTF
TRBJ1-4,-,few,TRBV20-1,TGCAGTGCCCCCCTTCGGGAAAAACTGTTTTTT,CSAPLREKLFF
TRBJ2-7,TRBD1,-,TRBV28,TGTGCCGGCAGTTGGACCTTTTCGAGGACAGGGGGCCCAAACTCCTACGAGCAGTACTTC,CAGSWTFSRTGGPNSYEQYF
TRBJ2-1,-,few,TRBV5-4,TGTGCCAGCAGCCGCGGGGCAGGGAGAAACAATGAGCAGTTCTTC,CASSRGAGRNNEQFF
TRBJ2-7,TRBD2,many,TRBV5-1,TGCGCCAGCAGAAGCCGGACTAGCGGGGGAGGCTCCTACGAGCAGTACTTC,CASRSRTSGGGSYEQYF
TRBJ2-1,TRBD2,once,TRBV24-1,TGTGCCACCAGTGATGCCCCCCGGGGCGGGAGAAATGAGCAGTTCTTC,CATSDAPRGGRNEQFF
TRBJ2-2,-,-,TRBV5-5,TGTGCCAACAGCTTGGAATGGTTTTCCGGGGAGCTGTTTTTT,CANSLEWFSGELFF